The T cell receptor beta chain described here comes from a study of blood T cell repertoires in COVID-19. Study-wide background: Sites across the United States, Italy and Spain contributed samples from acute and convalescent COVID-19. From T cells, B-cell-depleted T cells, or PBMCs came the material, which was cDNA or gDNA.

Seattle patients were enrolled during active infection and followed longitudinally. Original processing methods: Counts of nucleated cells, estimated from reference gene primer amplification, were obtained. Assay: immunoSEQ multiplex PCR; the TCRdb copy retains only in-frame clones and omits some. D and trimming were read from the DNA, whereas the V and J calls and clone size are those reported in that table. The repertoire has 300,000 to 350,000 clones, over 80% of them found once; the top ten carry 9.9%. This clone was counted many times. Other DNA sequences within the sample encode an identical CDR3. Trimming at V came to 4 bases and at J to 3 bases, leaving 7 bases not matched to a gene. The CDR3 loop spans 15 amino acids. Germline V gene lookup returns CDR1 SGHNT and CDR2 YYREEE (reference sequence).

V usage is TRBV5-4 and J usage is TRBJ2-7, with TRBD2 matching 10 bases. The TCR was taken from a man aged 30 to 45 with COVID-19, enrolled during active disease. The sample taken for sequencing was peripheral blood. The CDR3 nucleotides are TGTGCCAGCAGCCGTTCGACTAGCGGGCACTACGAGCAGTACTTC. The encoded protein is CASSRSTSGHYEQYF.